The clone carrying this TCR beta chain appeared many times. Its antigen is undetermined. This specimen comes from a study of early T cells in non-severe SARS-CoV-2 infection. Study-level information: RNA in bulk from unsorted whole blood was sequenced, and chains were unpaired. Whole-study results and caveats: The matching step, a VDJdb search, favored anti-spike CD8 responses and missed private and CD4 specificities.

Between the trimmed V and J ends, which lost 5 bases and 0 bases, there was a span of 13 bases. The CDR3 extends over 16 amino acids. CDR1 and CDR2 from the germline V gene are MDHEN and SYDVKM. Tagging with unique molecular identifiers was applied to individual cDNA molecules. One entry per CDR3 protein, called by TCRdb with MiXCR from the 5' RACE reads. The table includes some 28,000 distinct CDR3 sequences, roughly 6.1% detected once. Sequenced input: whole blood. The chain links TRBV28 to TRBJ2-2; D may be TRBD2 (6 bases). This TCR derives from an adult who was a healthcare worker with PCR-confirmed SARS-CoV-2 infection or an uninfected control (not recorded which). In nucleotides, the CDR3 is TGTGCCAGCAGTCCCTCTGGCGGGACGAACACCGGGGAGCTGTTTTTT. As protein: CASSPSGGTNTGELFF.